This T cell receptor beta chain was observed in a study of vaccination and CD4 T cells after COVID-19. Study in general: Overlapping peptides of the spike proteins of SARS-CoV-2, HCoV-NL63, HCoV-OC43 and HCoV-229E were used for cell stimulation. As control conditions, cultures were given either a CEFX pool serving as positive control, an HIV-1 Nef pool, or no peptide at all.

V shed 0 bases and J 4 bases; nucleotides not matched to a gene: 1. CDR3 length: 13 amino acids. Germline V gene lookup returns CDR1 SGHNT and CDR2 YYREEE (reference sequence). This clonotype was detected a few times. The antigen remains unidentified. Sample treatment: approximately 9-day PBMC culture with coronavirus spike peptide pools or control peptides (ViraFEST assay). CD4+ T lymphocytes from the unexposed donor were collected before the COVID-19 pandemic (2011-2018). Cultured CD4+ T cells had their DNA profiled by the Oncomine TCR Beta short-read assay. Scientists extracted genomic DNA from CD4+ T cells grown in culture. TCRdb reprocessed the PCR reads via MiXCR and lists one record per CDR3 protein. The sample carries 7,000 or so distinct CDR3 sequences, under 40% recorded once. Study-wide findings and caveats: Only after vaccination were a median roughly 90% of convalescents' reactive clones seen.

V gene TRBV5-4 combines with J gene TRBJ2-7; 7 bases map to TRBD1. The sample comprised CD4+ T cells from blood, cultured in vitro. This sequence was found in a human donor in good health. In nucleotides, the CDR3 is TGTGCCAGCAGCTTGGGGGACAGATACGAGCAGTACTTC. This sequence encodes CASSLGDRYEQYF.